This TCR beta chain was documented in a study of shared clonotypes between healthy human individuals. This clone was picked up a small number of times. At a deep level, the assay was run. Methods used by the authors: ImmunoSEQ junction-only sequences lacked quality scores, so their filtering differed. The protocol was immunoSEQ multiplex PCR, while the TCRdb copy is restricted to in-frame clones and leaves out a portion. Clonal size and the V and J genes are those of that table, whereas D and trimming came from the DNA. The repertoire holds hundreds of thousands of clones, with roughly 79% as singletons. V lost 8 bases, J lost 2 bases, and 9 bases stayed unmatched. CDR3 length: 16 amino acids. Germline loops: CDR1 SNHLY, CDR2 FYNNEI. With unsorted samples, genomic DNA was obtained from 89 million or so PBMCs.

The rearrangement links TRBV2 to TRBJ2-1; 10 positions match TRBD1. The sequencing sample was made of PBMCs. The sequence derives from a woman between 35 and 50 years old in good health. Some clones in this sample may be carry-over from other donors' samples. CDR3 nucleotides: TGTGCCAGCTCAGCAGCCGGGACAGGGGCCTACAATGAGCAGTTCTTC. As protein: CASSAAGTGAYNEQFF.